This T cell receptor beta chain was documented in a study of T-cell reconstitution after alpha-beta-depleted transplantation in children. Germline CDR1 reads KGHDR; CDR2 reads SFDVKD. The CDR3 consists of 12 residues. The V and J ends lost 3 bases and 3 bases respectively, with 2 bases between them. TCRbeta library construction was performed incorporating unique molecular identifiers. TCRdb redid the calling of the PCR reads with MiXCR, one entry per CDR3 protein. In the table there are roughly 500,000 distinct CDR3 sequences, around 13% of which are singletons. This clonotype has more than one count but fewer than ten.

The sequences come from PBMCs from the stem cell graft donor, collected from the stem cell graft. This chain connects TRBV24-1 to TRBJ2-1; D unclear. The TCR comes from a human donor who donated a stem cell graft to a child with combined immunodeficiency. CDR3 sequence: CATSDLYNEQFF. The CDR3, as DNA: TGTGCCACCAGTGATCTCTACAATGAGCAGTTCTTC.